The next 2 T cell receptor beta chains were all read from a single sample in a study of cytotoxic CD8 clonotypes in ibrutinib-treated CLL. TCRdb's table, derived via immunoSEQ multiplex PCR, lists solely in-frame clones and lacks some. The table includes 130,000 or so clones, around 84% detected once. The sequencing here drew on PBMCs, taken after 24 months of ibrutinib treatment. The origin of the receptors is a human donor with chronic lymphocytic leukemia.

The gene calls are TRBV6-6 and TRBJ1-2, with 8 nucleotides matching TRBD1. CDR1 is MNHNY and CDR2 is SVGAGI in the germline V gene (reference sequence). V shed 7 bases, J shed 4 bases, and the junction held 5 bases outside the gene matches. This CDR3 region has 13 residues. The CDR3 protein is CASTRTGSYGYTF. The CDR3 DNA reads TGTGCCAGCACCCGGACAGGGAGCTATGGCTACACCTTC.

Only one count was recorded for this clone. The chain's CDR3 is CASTEGGISGELFF. In nucleotides, the CDR3 is TGTGCCAGCACCGAGGGGGGAATTTCCGGGGAGCTGTTTTTT. The chain links TRBV6-1 to TRBJ2-2, with D possibly called TRBD1 or TRBD2 (6 bases each). CDR1 is MNHNS and CDR2 is SASEGT in the germline V gene. Deletions cut 7 bases from V and 6 bases from J, with 15 bases between. The CDR3 length is 14 residues.